What follows describes a single TCR beta chain. Antigen unknown. Documented treatment: roughly 20 received Ad26.COV2.S at low or high dose, single or two shots; several received placebo; per-sample allocation not given. Sampling happened 63 days after the first vaccine or placebo injection. TCRdb's copy holds only in-frame clones and misses some; the assay was immunoSEQ multiplex PCR. The sample carries hundreds of thousands of clones, roughly four fifths recorded once. The data are from a study of Ad26.COV2.S vaccination and SARS-CoV-2 variants. CDR1 and CDR2 (germline): SGHDT, YYEEEE. The CDR3 sequence is 15 residues long. Trimming shortened V by 1 base and J by 2 bases, and 12 bases separated the two germline ends. Study-level findings and limits: Similar non-spike TCR breadth was observed in recipients of vaccine and of placebo.

J is TRBJ1-2 and V is TRBV5-6; D might be TRBD1 (6 bases). The clonotype comes from a person aged 18-60 years who received the Ad26.COV2.S COVID-19 vaccine or a placebo. This specimen was peripheral blood, taken in a trial of Ad26.COV2.S vaccine versus placebo. The CDR3 DNA reads as TGTGCCAGCAGCTTGCAGCGGACAGTCAACTATGGCTACACCTTC. Translation: CASSLQRTVNYGYTF.